This TCR beta chain was sequenced in a study of patients and donors after allogeneic stem cell transplantation. Germline lookup yields CDR1 LNHDA and CDR2 SQIVND (reference sequence). Between the trimmed V and J ends, which lost 3 bases and 4 bases, there was a span of 3 bases. The CDR3 totals 11 residues. This clonotype was detected a few times. TCRdb independently ran MiXCR on the RT-PCR reads; one entry per CDR3 protein. Of approximately 410,000 distinct CDR3 sequences in the sample, 15% to 20% were seen once. The V gene is TRBV19, the J gene TRBJ2-5; no firm D call. This sequence was found in a human donor who was either an allogeneic HSCT recipient or a stem cell or donor lymphocyte infusion donor (not recorded which). It is not recorded whose cells these are; they may come from a transplant donor. Sequenced input: blood, either unsorted or a sorted T cell fraction (not recorded which). This CDR3 is CASSMRETQYF. In nucleotides, the CDR3 is TGTGCCAGTAGTATGAGAGAGACCCAGTACTTC.